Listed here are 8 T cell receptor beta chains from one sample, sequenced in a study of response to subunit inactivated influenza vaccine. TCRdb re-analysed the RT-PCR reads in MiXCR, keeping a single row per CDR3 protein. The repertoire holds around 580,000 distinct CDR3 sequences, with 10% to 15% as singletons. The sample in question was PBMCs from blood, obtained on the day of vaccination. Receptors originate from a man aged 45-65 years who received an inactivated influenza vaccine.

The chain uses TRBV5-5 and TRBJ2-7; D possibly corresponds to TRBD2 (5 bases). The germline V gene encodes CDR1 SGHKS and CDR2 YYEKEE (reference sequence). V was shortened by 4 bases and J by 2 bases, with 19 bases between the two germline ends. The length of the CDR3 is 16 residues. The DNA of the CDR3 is TGTGCCAGCAGCCAGGACTTGTGGGGATCAGCCTACGAGCAGTACTTC. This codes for CASSQDLWGSAYEQYF.

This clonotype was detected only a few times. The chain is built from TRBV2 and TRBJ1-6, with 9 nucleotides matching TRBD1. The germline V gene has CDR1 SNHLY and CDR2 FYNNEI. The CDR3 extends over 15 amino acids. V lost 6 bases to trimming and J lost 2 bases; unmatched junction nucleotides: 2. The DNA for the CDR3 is TGTGCCAGCAGGCGACAGGGGGCCTATAATTCACCCCTCCACTTT. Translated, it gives CASRRQGAYNSPLHF.

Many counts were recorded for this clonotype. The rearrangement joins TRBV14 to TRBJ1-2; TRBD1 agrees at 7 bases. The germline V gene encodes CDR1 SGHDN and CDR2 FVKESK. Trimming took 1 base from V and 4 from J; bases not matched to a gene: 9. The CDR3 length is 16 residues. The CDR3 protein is CASSQVTGAFAYGYTF. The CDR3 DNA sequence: TGTGCCAGCAGCCAAGTCACAGGGGCATTTGCCTATGGCTACACCTTC.

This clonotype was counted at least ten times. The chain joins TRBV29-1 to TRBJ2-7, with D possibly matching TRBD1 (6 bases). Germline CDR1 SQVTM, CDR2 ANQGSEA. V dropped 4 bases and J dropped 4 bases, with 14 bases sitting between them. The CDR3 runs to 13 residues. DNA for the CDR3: TGCAGCGTTGCAATAACTCAGGGGTACGAGCAGTACTTC. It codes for CSVAITQGYEQYF.

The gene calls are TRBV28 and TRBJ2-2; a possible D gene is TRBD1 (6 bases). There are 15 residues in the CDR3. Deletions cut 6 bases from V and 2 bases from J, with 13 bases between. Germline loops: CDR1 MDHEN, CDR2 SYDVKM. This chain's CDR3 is CASRYRDTNTGELFF. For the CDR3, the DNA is TGTGCCAGCAGGTACCGGGACACAAACACCGGGGAGCTGTTTTTT.

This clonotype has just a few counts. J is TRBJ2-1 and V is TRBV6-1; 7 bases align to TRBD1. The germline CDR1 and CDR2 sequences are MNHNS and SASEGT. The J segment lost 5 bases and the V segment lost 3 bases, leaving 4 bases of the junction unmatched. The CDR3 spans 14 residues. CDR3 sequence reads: CASSDRTGHNEQFF. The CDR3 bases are TGTGCCAGCAGTGATAGGACAGGACACAATGAGCAGTTCTTC.

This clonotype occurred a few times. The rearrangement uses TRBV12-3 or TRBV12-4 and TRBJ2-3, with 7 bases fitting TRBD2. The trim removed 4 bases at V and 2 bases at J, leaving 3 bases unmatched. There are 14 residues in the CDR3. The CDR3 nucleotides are TGTGCCAGCAGTTCGGGACTACTCACAGATACGCAGTATTTT. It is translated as CASSSGLLTDTQYF.

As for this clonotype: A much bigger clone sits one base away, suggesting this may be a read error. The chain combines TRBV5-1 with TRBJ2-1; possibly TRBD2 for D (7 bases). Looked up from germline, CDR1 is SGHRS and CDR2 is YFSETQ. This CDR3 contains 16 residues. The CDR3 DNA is TGCGCCAGCGGCTTGGGGGCGGGGGCATACTACAATGAGCAGTTCTTC. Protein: CASGLGAGAYYNEQFF.